This T cell receptor (beta chain) was captured by sequencing in a study of T cells after yellow fever vaccination. Study-wide findings and caveats: Just a small share of clonotypes turned up in the CD4 compartment as well as the CD8 compartment. The secondary T-cell response peaked on day 5, not day 15, but was weaker. Subsequent booster samples again held most clones from primary vaccination (96% CD4, 85% to 90% CD8).

The CDR3 is made up of 16 amino acids. The germline V gene has CDR1 WNHNN and CDR2 SYGVQD (reference sequence). J gave up 5 bases and V 4 bases, and 11 bases lay outside the gene matches. In regard to this clonotype: Its specificity is unknown.

Template switching with 5'RACE generated the TCR cDNA and added a universal primer site and UMIs. TCRdb independently ran MiXCR on the 5' RACE reads; one entry per CDR3 protein. The profile shows some 420,000 distinct CDR3 sequences, 18% of them singletons. The chain links TRBV10-1 to TRBJ2-3; 8 bases match TRBD2. The sequence came from a man aged 18-30 years who received the YFV17D yellow fever vaccine. The sample was PBMCs, taken before the yellow fever booster vaccination. CDR3 region: CASSGSSGTRIDTQYF. The CDR3 coding sequence is TGCGCCAGCAGTGGATCATCCGGGACTAGGATAGATACGCAGTATTTT.